These 27 T cell receptor beta chains share one sample of origin, sequenced in a study of shared clonotypes between healthy human individuals. Only in-frame clones appear in the TCRdb table, and some are missing; sequencing was by immunoSEQ multiplex PCR. In the table there are about 380,000 clones, 90% to 97% of which are singletons. Sequencing was done on a sample of memory CD8+ T cells sorted from blood. Subset given: CD45RO+ cells pooled with CCR7-negative TemRA cells. Every receptor here comes from a man aged 25-45 years in good health.

V and J are TRBV11-2 and TRBJ2-5; 13 bases match TRBD2. V was pared by 1 base and J by 5 bases, with 4 bases of the junction left unmatched. Germline V gene sequence: CDR1 SGHAT, CDR2 FQNNGV. This CDR3 spans 16 amino acids. Here the CDR3 DNA reads TGTGCCAGCAGCTTAGCAGGGACTAGCGGGAAGGAGACCCAGTACTTC. Translation gives CASSLAGTSGKETQYF.

This chain links TRBV18 with TRBJ1-5; possibly TRBD1 for D (5 bases). The CDR3 length is 16 residues. Germline CDR1 KGHSH, CDR2 LQKENI. Trimming removed 4 bases from V and 5 bases from J, with 18 bases in between. The CDR3 nucleotides read TGTGCCAGCTCACGGGATGGTTTGTGGGGCTATCAGCCCCAGCATTTT. Its translation: CASSRDGLWGYQPQHF.

The rearrangement uses TRBV7-2 and TRBJ1-5; TRBD1 agrees at 8 bases. Looked up from germline, CDR1 is SGHTA and CDR2 is FQGNSA. CDR3 length equals 15 residues. J lost 0 bases, V lost 5 bases, and 3 bases had no gene match. The CDR3 coding sequence is TGTGCCAGCAGCGGAGGACAGGGTAGCAATCAGCCCCAGCATTTT. Residues: CASSGGQGSNQPQHF.

The chain uses TRBV18 and TRBJ1-1; 7 nucleotides agree with TRBD1. Trimming took 3 bases from V and 4 from J; bases not matched to a gene: 2. Germline loops: CDR1 KGHSH, CDR2 LQKENI. The CDR3 is 13 residues long. The chain's CDR3 is CASSPSGGTEAFF. CDR3 DNA sequence: TGTGCCAGCTCACCGTCAGGGGGCACTGAAGCTTTCTTT. The full variable domain, its missing parts supplied by reference TRBV18 and TRBJ1-1, is NAGVMQNPRHLVRRRGQEARLRCSPMKGHSHVYWYRQLPEEGLKFMVYLQKENIIDESGMPKERFSAEFPKEGPSILRIQQVVRGDSAAYFCASSPSGGTEAFFGQGTRLTVV.

This chain uses TRBV6-6 with TRBJ2-7; D might be TRBD1 (6 bases). This CDR3 has 12 residues. V was trimmed by 6 bases and J by 1 base, leaving 7 bases between them. Germline loops: CDR1 MNHNY, CDR2 SVGAGI (reference sequence). CDR3: CASRDSSYEQYF. CDR3 nucleotide sequence: TGTGCCAGCAGGGACAGTTCCTACGAGCAGTACTTC.

The chain is built from TRBV11-3 and TRBJ2-2; D remains ambiguous. The CDR3 totals 14 residues. The germline gives CDR1 SGHNT, CDR2 YENEEA. With 3 bases removed from V and 7 bases from J, the gap between germline ends came to 12 bases. DNA for the CDR3: TGTGCCAGCAGCTTCGAAGGAAGGGTCGGGGAGCTGTTTTTT. Residues: CASSFEGRVGELFF.

The chain has TRBV7-2 and TRBJ2-5, with 9 positions matching TRBD1. Germline-derived CDR1 and CDR2 are SGHTA and FQGNSA. With V trimmed by 3 bases and J by 4 bases, 3 bases remained unmatched. The CDR3 is made up of 14 amino acids. CDR3 amino acids: CASSFDRGRETQYF. The CDR3 DNA follows: TGTGCCAGCAGCTTCGACAGGGGGAGAGAGACCCAGTACTTC.

J is TRBJ1-3 and V is TRBV5-1; D ambiguous. Germline V lookup: CDR1 SGHRS, CDR2 YFSETQ. Trimming pared 2 bases from V and 3 bases from J, leaving 6 bases between. This CDR3 spans 13 amino acids. The CDR3 region has the DNA TGCGCCAGCAGCTTAAATCGTGGAAACACCATATATTTT. It translates to CASSLNRGNTIYF.

The chain joins TRBV6-5 to TRBJ2-7; D uncertain. The ends were cut back, 7 bases at V and 3 bases at J, with 16 bases in the middle. Germline V gene data show CDR1 as MNHEY and CDR2 as SVGAGI. The CDR3 is made up of 14 amino acids. CDR3 sequence: CASTTWAGDYEQYF. CDR3 DNA: TGTGCCAGCACCACATGGGCAGGCGACTACGAGCAGTACTTC.

The V gene is TRBV10-2, the J gene TRBJ2-5; D is undetermined. The V gene's germline CDR1 is WSHSY and CDR2 SAAADI. The CDR3 runs 12 residues. The V end lost 11 bases, the J end lost 5 bases, and 15 bases lay between the germline ends. The CDR3 DNA sequence: TGCGCCGGTGGACGGTTTCGGGAGACCCAGTACTTC. It codes for CAGGRFRETQYF.

Only one count was recorded for this clone. The chain combines TRBV10-3 with TRBJ2-7; D is unclear. V lost 1 base and J lost 3, with 7 bases in between. The CDR3 runs to 13 residues. CDR1 ENHRY and CDR2 SYGVKD come from the germline V gene. CDR3 nucleotides: TGTGCCATCAGTGAGTGGCAAGACTACGAGCAGTACTTC. Its protein product is CAISEWQDYEQYF.

J is TRBJ2-2 and V is TRBV5-4; no reliable D call. This CDR3 spans 15 amino acids. Germline lookup yields CDR1 SGHNT and CDR2 YYREEE (reference sequence). V lost 0 bases to trimming and J lost 5 bases, with 11 bases between them. The CDR3: CASSLGLSETGELFF. CDR3 DNA sequence: TGTGCCAGCAGCTTGGGGTTATCGGAGACCGGGGAGCTGTTTTTT. The whole variable domain, filled in from reference TRBV5-4 and TRBJ2-2, reads ETGVTQSPTHLIKTRGQQVTLRCSSQSGHNTVSWYQQALGQGPQFIFQYYREEENGRGNFPPRFSGLQFPNYSSELNVNALELDDSALYLCASSLGLSETGELFFGEGSRLTVL.

J is TRBJ1-4 and V is TRBV28; no reliable D call. The CDR3 is 15 residues long. Trimming took off 1 base at V and 8 bases at J, with 14 bases between the two ends. Germline-derived CDR1 and CDR2 are MDHEN and SYDVKM. CDR3 protein: CASSLFGITLEKLFF. CDR3 nucleotide sequence: TGTGCCAGCAGTTTATTCGGGATCACATTGGAAAAACTGTTTTTT.

The rearrangement joins TRBV7-8 to TRBJ2-1; D unresolved. Germline CDR1 SGHVS, CDR2 FQNEAQ. Trimming removed 4 bases from V and 7 bases from J, with 8 bases in between. The CDR3 contains 12 residues. The CDR3 DNA is TGTGCCAGCAGCTGGGTGGCTAATGAGCAGTTCTTC. This translates into CASSWVANEQFF.

The chain carries TRBV18 and TRBJ2-7, with D maybe TRBD1 (5 bases). CDR1 KGHSH and CDR2 LQKENI come from the germline V gene. CDR3 size: 14 residues. V was clipped by 2 bases and J by 4 bases, with 12 bases between them. The CDR3 reads CASSPAAREYEQYF. The CDR3 DNA is TGTGCCAGCTCACCAGCAGCCAGGGAATACGAGCAGTACTTC.

The chain recombines TRBV6-1 with TRBJ2-2; 7 bases line up with TRBD2. The junction had 6 bases not matched to a gene; V was cut back by 2 bases and J by 3 bases. Germline CDR1 is MNHNS and CDR2 is SASEGT. The CDR3 is 16 residues long. Here the CDR3 reads CASSELSGAYTGELFF. CDR3 sequence (DNA): TGTGCCAGCAGTGAATTGAGCGGGGCCTACACCGGGGAGCTGTTTTTT.

In the case of this clone: Other DNA sequences in this sample translate to the same CDR3. V is TRBV5-1 and J is TRBJ2-7, with TRBD1 as a possible D gene (6 bases). The V end was cut by 4 bases, the J end by 3 bases, with 11 bases between. Germline CDR1 is SGHRS and CDR2 is YFSETQ. This CDR3 is built from 13 residues. The CDR3 sequence: CASSLPDSYEQYF. In DNA, the CDR3 is TGCGCCAGCAGCCTCCCGGACAGCTACGAGCAGTACTTC. The full variable domain, its missing parts supplied by reference TRBV5-1 and TRBJ2-7, is KAGVTQTPRYLIKTRGQQVTLSCSPISGHRSVSWYQQTPGQGLQFLFEYFSETQRNKGNFPGRFSGRQFSNSRSEMNVSTLELGDSALYLCASSLPDSYEQYFGPGTRLTVT.

The chain joins TRBV30 to TRBJ1-3; D is possibly TRBD1 (5 bases). CDR3 length equals 14 residues. Trimming pared 7 bases from V and 3 bases from J, leaving 16 bases between. Germline V lookup: CDR1 GTSNPN, CDR2 SVGIG (reference sequence). CDR3 region: CALNRGTGGNTIYF. The CDR3 region has the DNA TGTGCCTTAAACCGGGGGACGGGTGGAAACACCATATATTTT.

The J gene is TRBJ2-7, the V gene TRBV28, with 11 positions matching TRBD2. V shed 3 bases and J 3 bases; nucleotides not matched to a gene: 4. The CDR3 totals 15 residues. Germline values: CDR1 MDHEN, CDR2 SYDVKM. The CDR3 sequence is CASSFGTSGIYEQYF. Here the CDR3 DNA reads TGTGCCAGCAGTTTCGGGACTAGCGGAATCTACGAGCAGTACTTC.

This clone was recorded once. The chain employs TRBV29-1 and TRBJ1-1, with D hard to call. Looked up from germline, CDR1 is SQVTM and CDR2 is ANQGSEA. V lost 3 bases to trimming and J lost 4 bases, with 9 bases between them. The CDR3 loop spans 12 amino acids. This CDR3 is CSVDGIFTEAFF. CDR3 bases: TGCAGCGTTGACGGCATTTTCACTGAAGCTTTCTTT. The full variable domain, in which reference TRBV29-1 and TRBJ1-1 provide the parts outside the CDR3, is SAVISQKPSRDICQRGTSLTIQCQVDSQVTMMFWYRQQPGQSLTLIATANQGSEATYESGFVIDKFPISRPNLTFSTLTVSNMSPEDSSIYLCSVDGIFTEAFFGQGTRLTVV.

The rearrangement links TRBV30 to TRBJ1-5; no definite D call. Germline-derived CDR1 and CDR2 are GTSNPN and SVGIG (reference sequence). This CDR3 is built from 13 residues. V lost 0 bases and J lost 5, with 8 bases in between. The CDR3 DNA sequence: TGTGCCTGGAGTGTATCTGGGGATCAGCCCCAGCATTTT. It translates to CAWSVSGDQPQHF.

With regard to this clone: Mismatch with germline at one junction end may stem from a read error. The chain employs TRBV7-7 and TRBJ2-5; D is undetermined. The germline CDR1 and CDR2 sequences are SSHAT and FNYEAQ (reference sequence). This CDR3 comprises 15 residues. The CDR3 spells CASSPAPLVQETQYF. The CDR3, as DNA: TGTGCTAGCAGCCCCGCCCCGCTAGTACAAGAGACCCAGTACTTC.

This clone was detected only a few times. This CDR3 is also generated by other DNA sequences in the sample. The J gene is TRBJ2-3, the V gene TRBV29-1; D is uncertain. Trimming pared 2 bases from V and 2 bases from J, leaving 8 bases between. The CDR3 runs 13 residues. Germline V gene lookup returns CDR1 SQVTM and CDR2 ANQGSEA. CDR3 amino acids: CSVESRLTDTQYF. CDR3 coding DNA: TGCAGCGTTGAATCCCGCCTCACAGATACGCAGTATTTT.

The V gene is TRBV7-8, the J gene TRBJ2-7, with 7 nucleotides matching TRBD2. J gave up 7 bases and V 1 base, and 10 bases lay outside the gene matches. Looked up from germline, CDR1 is SGHVS and CDR2 is FQNEAQ. The length of the CDR3 is 15 residues. In DNA, the CDR3 is TGTGCCAGCAGCTTAGAGCCAGCGGGGTGGGAGGAGCAGTACTTC. Translating gives CASSLEPAGWEEQYF.

The chain recombines TRBV28 with TRBJ1-2, with D perhaps TRBD1 (6 bases). The CDR3 length is 17 residues. Germline loops: CDR1 MDHEN, CDR2 SYDVKM. Trimming shortened V by 3 bases and J by 8 bases, and 25 bases separated the two germline ends. CDR3: CASSFPNYRVPPRGYTF. CDR3 DNA sequence: TGTGCCAGCAGTTTTCCTAACTACAGGGTCCCCCCTCGGGGCTACACCTTC.

This clone has only one observation. V usage is TRBV5-4 and J usage is TRBJ1-3; possible D gene TRBD1, 5 bases. V lost 4 bases to trimming and J lost 6 bases, with 11 bases between them. The CDR3 consists of 13 residues. CDR1 SGHNT and CDR2 YYREEE come from the germline V gene (reference sequence). CDR3 sequence reads: CASSAGPENTIYF. The CDR3 DNA reads TGTGCCAGCAGCGCGGGACCTGAAAACACCATATATTTT. The whole variable domain, filled in from reference TRBV5-4 and TRBJ1-3, reads ETGVTQSPTHLIKTRGQQVTLRCSSQSGHNTVSWYQQALGQGPQFIFQYYREEENGRGNFPPRFSGLQFPNYSSELNVNALELDDSALYLCASSAGPENTIYFGEGSWLTVV.

The V gene is TRBV13, the J gene TRBJ2-1; D call uncertain. Trimming shortened V by 2 bases and J by 6 bases, and 8 bases separated the two germline ends. This CDR3 has 13 amino acids. Germline V gene sequence: CDR1 PRHDT, CDR2 FYEKMQ (reference sequence). CDR3 DNA sequence: TGTGCCAGCAGCTTAAGGGCCCTCAATGAGCAGTTCTTC. Translating gives CASSLRALNEQFF.